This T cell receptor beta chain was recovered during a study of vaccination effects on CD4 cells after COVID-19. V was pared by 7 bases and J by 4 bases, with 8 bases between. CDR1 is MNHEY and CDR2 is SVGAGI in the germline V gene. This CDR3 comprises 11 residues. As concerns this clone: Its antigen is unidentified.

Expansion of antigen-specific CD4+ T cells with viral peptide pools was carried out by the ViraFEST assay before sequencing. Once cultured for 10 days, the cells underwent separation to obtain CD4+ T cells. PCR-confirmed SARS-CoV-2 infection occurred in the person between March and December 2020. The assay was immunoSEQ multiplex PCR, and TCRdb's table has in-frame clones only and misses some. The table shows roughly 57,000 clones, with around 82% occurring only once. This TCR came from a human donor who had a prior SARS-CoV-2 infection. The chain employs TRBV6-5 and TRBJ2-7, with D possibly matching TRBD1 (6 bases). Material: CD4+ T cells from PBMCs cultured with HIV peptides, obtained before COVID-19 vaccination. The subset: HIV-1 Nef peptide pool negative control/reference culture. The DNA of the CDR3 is TGTGCCAGCACCAGGGGTTACGAGCAGTACTTC. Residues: CASTRGYEQYF.